The rows below give T cell receptor beta chains drawn from one sample of a study of T cell responses to AZD1222 COVID-19 vaccine. Profiled with immunoSEQ multiplex PCR; TCRdb holds only in-frame clones, not every one. Counted here are under 300,000 clones, approximately 95% occurring once; the ten biggest clones make up around 0.6%. Material: peripheral blood, obtained on day 0 of AZD1222 vaccination. These receptors all come from an adult in good health. Both conserved end residues are part of each CDR3. Fields, in order: J gene, CDR3 length, V gene, D gene, CDR3 DNA, CDR3 protein. A D gene is named only where the DNA matches it firmly.

j_gene: TRBJ1-3
len: 15
v_gene: TRBV7-2
d_gene: .
CDR3nt: TGTGCCAGTTCTATCGGGGGCTCGCCGAGTAGAGGCATATATTTT
CDR3aa: CASSIGGSPSRGIYF

j_gene: TRBJ2-7
len: 15
v_gene: TRBV28
d_gene: .
CDR3nt: TGTGCCAGCACCCCGGGGGGCCAAAAGTACCACGAGCAGTACTTC
CDR3aa: CASTPGGQKYHEQYF

j_gene: TRBJ2-7
len: 15
v_gene: TRBV28
d_gene: .
CDR3nt: TGTGCCAGCAGCCTTGGGGGGCCTTCCTCCTACGAGCAGTACTTC
CDR3aa: CASSLGGPSSYEQYF

j_gene: TRBJ1-6
len: 12
v_gene: TRBV28
d_gene: .
CDR3nt: TGTGCCAGCAGGGAGGGGTACTCACCCCTCCACTTT
CDR3aa: CASREGYSPLHF

j_gene: TRBJ2-5
len: 15
v_gene: TRBV5-6
d_gene: TRBD2
CDR3nt: TGTGCCAGCAGCTTGGGGCGGGGGGTACAGGAGACCCAGTACTTC
CDR3aa: CASSLGRGVQETQYF

j_gene: TRBJ2-7
len: 15
v_gene: TRBV5-6
d_gene: TRBD1
CDR3nt: TGTGCCAGCAGCCGAATGGACAGGGTATCTTCTGAGCAGTACTTC
CDR3aa: CASSRMDRVSSEQYF

j_gene: TRBJ2-2
len: 15
v_gene: TRBV19
d_gene: .
CDR3nt: TGTGCCAGTACCCCCCAGGGCATGGGGACCGGGGAGCTGTTTTTT
CDR3aa: CASTPQGMGTGELFF

j_gene: TRBJ1-1
len: 14
v_gene: TRBV18
d_gene: .
CDR3nt: TGTGCCAGCTCATTAACAGTGATGAACACTGAAGCTTTCTTT
CDR3aa: CASSLTVMNTEAFF

j_gene: TRBJ1-4
len: 15
v_gene: TRBV27
d_gene: .
CDR3nt: TGTGCCAGCAGTTTAAGGGCGACAGGATACGAAAAACTGTTTTTT
CDR3aa: CASSLRATGYEKLFF

j_gene: TRBJ1-2
len: 15
v_gene: TRBV30
d_gene: TRBD1
CDR3nt: TGTGCCTGGAGTCCACAGGGGCCTAGGGCCTATGGCTACACCTTC
CDR3aa: CAWSPQGPRAYGYTF

j_gene: TRBJ2-5
len: 14
v_gene: TRBV18
d_gene: TRBD2
CDR3nt: TGTGCCAGCTCAGGGACTAGCGCACAAGAGACCCAGTACTTC
CDR3aa: CASSGTSAQETQYF

j_gene: TRBJ1-5
len: 15
v_gene: TRBV2
d_gene: .
CDR3nt: TGTGCCAGCAGTCGCAAGGGGTATAGCAATCAGCCCCAGCATTTT
CDR3aa: CASSRKGYSNQPQHF

j_gene: TRBJ1-4
len: 15
v_gene: TRBV11-2
d_gene: TRBD1
CDR3nt: TGTGCCAGCAGCCAGACGACAGGGTCTAATGAAAAACTGTTTTTT
CDR3aa: CASSQTTGSNEKLFF

j_gene: TRBJ1-3
len: 15
v_gene: TRBV2
d_gene: .
CDR3nt: TGTGCCAGCAGTGAAGGTCCTTACTCTGGAAACACCATATATTTT
CDR3aa: CASSEGPYSGNTIYF

j_gene: TRBJ2-3
len: 15
v_gene: TRBV7-2
d_gene: .
CDR3nt: TGTGCCAGCAGCTTCCGGGACGCTTCCACAGATACGCAGTATTTT
CDR3aa: CASSFRDASTDTQYF

j_gene: TRBJ2-6
len: 13
v_gene: TRBV18
d_gene: .
CDR3nt: TGTGCCAGCTCACCAGGGCAGTCCAACGTCCTGACTTTC
CDR3aa: CASSPGQSNVLTF

j_gene: TRBJ1-4
len: 15
v_gene: TRBV5-1
d_gene: TRBD1
CDR3nt: TGCGCCAGCAGCATCTCACGACAGGGAAGGGAAAAACTGTTTTTT
CDR3aa: CASSISRQGREKLFF

j_gene: TRBJ1-4
len: 14
v_gene: TRBV19
d_gene: .
CDR3nt: TGTGCCAGTAGTACCTGGGGGATTAATGAAAAACTGTTTTTT
CDR3aa: CASSTWGINEKLFF

j_gene: TRBJ1-1
len: 13
v_gene: TRBV11-3
d_gene: .
CDR3nt: TGTGCCAGCAGCTCTAGTGGGGACACTGAAGCTTTCTTT
CDR3aa: CASSSSGDTEAFF

j_gene: TRBJ1-1
len: 14
v_gene: TRBV20-1
d_gene: TRBD1
CDR3nt: TGCAGTGCTACTGACAGGGGAAAAGACACTGAAGCTTTCTTT
CDR3aa: CSATDRGKDTEAFF

j_gene: TRBJ1-4
len: 14
v_gene: TRBV7-9
d_gene: .
CDR3nt: TGTGCCAGCAGCTTAGGGGAAGTTAGCGAAAAACTGTTTTTT
CDR3aa: CASSLGEVSEKLFF

j_gene: TRBJ2-7
len: 12
v_gene: TRBV2
d_gene: TRBD2
CDR3nt: TGTGCCAGCAGAGGGACTAACTACGAGCAGTACTTC
CDR3aa: CASRGTNYEQYF